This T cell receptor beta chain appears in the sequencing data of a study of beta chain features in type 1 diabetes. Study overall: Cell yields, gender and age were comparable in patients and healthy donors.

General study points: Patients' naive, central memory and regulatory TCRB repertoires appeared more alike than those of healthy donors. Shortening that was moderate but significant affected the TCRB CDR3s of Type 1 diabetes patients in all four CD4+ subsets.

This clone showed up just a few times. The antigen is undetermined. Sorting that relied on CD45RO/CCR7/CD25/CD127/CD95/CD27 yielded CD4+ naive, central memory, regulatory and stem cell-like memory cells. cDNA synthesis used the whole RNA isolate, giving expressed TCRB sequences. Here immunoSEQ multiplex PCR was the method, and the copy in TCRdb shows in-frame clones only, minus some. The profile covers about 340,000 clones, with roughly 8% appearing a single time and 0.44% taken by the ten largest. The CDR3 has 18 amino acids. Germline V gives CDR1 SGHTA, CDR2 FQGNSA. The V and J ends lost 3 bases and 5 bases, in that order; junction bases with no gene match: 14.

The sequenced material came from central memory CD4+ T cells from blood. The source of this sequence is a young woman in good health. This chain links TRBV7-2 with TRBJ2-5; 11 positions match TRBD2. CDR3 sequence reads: CASSFPGASGRRVETQYF. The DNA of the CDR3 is TGTGCCAGCAGCTTTCCGGGTGCTAGCGGGAGGAGGGTTGAGACCCAGTACTTC.